Each of the 30 T cell receptor beta chains below was sequenced from the same sample in a study of blood T cell repertoires in COVID-19. Clones were read by immunoSEQ multiplex PCR, and TCRdb kept only the in-frame ones, dropping some. The sample holds tens of thousands of clones, 89% seen once. Source material: peripheral blood. The receptors were sampled from a human donor in a cohort sampled during active COVID-19.

This chain connects TRBV4-1 to TRBJ1-5; D is undetermined. CDR3 size: 15 residues. Looked up from germline, CDR1 is MGHRA and CDR2 is YSYEKL. The V gene lost 3 bases and the J gene lost 7 bases, with 16 bases spanning the gap. The CDR3 sequence is CASSQGVGFAQPQHF. DNA of the CDR3: TGCGCCAGCAGCCAGGGAGTCGGGTTTGCGCAGCCCCAGCATTTT.

The chain combines TRBV5-1 with TRBJ1-5; D remains unclear. Germline CDR1 reads SGHRS; CDR2 reads YFSETQ. The CDR3 has 15 residues. V was cut by 2 bases and J by 0 bases, with 9 bases left in between. CDR3 bases: TGCGCCAGCAGCTTAGGAGTCCTTAGCAATCAGCCCCAGCATTTT. Protein product: CASSLGVLSNQPQHF.

This chain uses TRBV28 with TRBJ1-1; D is possibly TRBD1 (5 bases). V lost 6 bases to trimming and J lost 7 bases, with 21 bases between them. Germline V gene lookup returns CDR1 MDHEN and CDR2 SYDVKM. This CDR3 has 15 amino acids. The CDR3 loop reads CASSLRGHLTHEAFF. As DNA, the CDR3 is TGTGCCAGCAGCCTTAGAGGACACCTGACTCATGAAGCTTTCTTT. Drawing the rest from reference TRBV28 and TRBJ1-1, the complete variable domain is DVKVTQSSRYLVKRTGEKVFLECVQDMDHENMFWYRQDPGLGLRLIYFSYDVKMKEKGDIPEGYSVSREKKERFSLILESASTNQTSMYLCASSLRGHLTHEAFFGQGTRLTVV.

The CDR3 region has the DNA TGTGCCAGCAGTTTGGGACAGGGAGAGGGCTACACCTTC. This translates into CASSLGQGEGYTF. The V call is TRBV12-3 or TRBV12-4, the J call TRBJ1-2; 9 nucleotides agree with TRBD1. Trimming took 3 bases from V and 8 from J; bases not matched to a gene: 4. The CDR3 runs 13 residues.

This chain joins TRBV5-6 and TRBJ2-6, with D maybe TRBD2 (6 bases). Germline V gene lookup returns CDR1 SGHDT and CDR2 YYEEEE. The CDR3 extends over 17 amino acids. V was cut by 3 bases and J by 0 bases, with 13 bases left in between. CDR3: CASSYVPGVSGANVLTF. The DNA for the CDR3 is TGTGCCAGCAGCTACGTTCCGGGAGTCTCTGGGGCCAACGTCCTGACTTTC.

The chain combines TRBV5-6 with TRBJ2-2; possible D gene TRBD2, 6 bases. The CDR3 length is 15 residues. V lost 1 base, J lost 0 bases, and 7 bases lay in between. Germline CDR1 is SGHDT and CDR2 is YYEEEE. The CDR3 is CASSLRLANTGELFF. The CDR3 DNA is TGTGCCAGCAGCTTGAGACTAGCGAACACCGGGGAGCTGTTTTTT.

The gene calls are TRBV4-3 and TRBJ1-2, with 8 nucleotides matching TRBD1. The CDR3 spans 19 residues. Germline lookup yields CDR1 LGHNA and CDR2 YSLEER. V lost 0 bases to trimming and J lost 2 bases; unmatched junction nucleotides: 14. CDR3 protein: CASSQDRAGGSTYNYGYTF. The CDR3, as DNA: TGCGCCAGCAGCCAAGATAGGGCAGGGGGCTCTACATACAACTATGGCTACACCTTC.

This clone occurred once. This rearrangement joins TRBV5-4 to TRBJ1-4; tentatively, D is TRBD1 (6 bases). CDR3 length equals 14 residues. Trimming stripped 0 bases from V and 5 bases from J, with 8 bases between. In germline, CDR1 is SGHNT, CDR2 YYREEE (reference sequence). CDR3 sequence: CASSLEGVNEKLFF. CDR3 coding DNA: TGTGCCAGCAGCTTGGAGGGGGTAAATGAAAAACTGTTTTTT.

Only one count was recorded for this clone. The rearrangement joins TRBV5-6 to TRBJ2-7, with 7 bases that match TRBD1. V was pared by 3 bases and J by 1 base, with 1 base of the junction left unmatched. CDR3 length equals 13 residues. Germline V gives CDR1 SGHDT, CDR2 YYEEEE. Here the CDR3 reads CASSWGQSYEQYF. The CDR3 coding sequence is TGTGCCAGCAGCTGGGGACAGTCCTACGAGCAGTACTTC.

The rearrangement links TRBV6-5 to TRBJ1-4; possible D gene TRBD1, 6 bases. V gave up 8 bases and J gave up 6 bases, with 19 bases separating them. The CDR3 runs to 15 residues. Germline V gene data show CDR1 as MNHEY and CDR2 as SVGAGI. CDR3 amino acids: CASRYAGAQDEKLFF. The CDR3 DNA reads as TGTGCCAGCCGGTATGCGGGGGCCCAAGATGAAAAACTGTTTTTT.

The rearrangement links TRBV2 to TRBJ2-7, with TRBD1 as a possible D gene (5 bases). The V gene lost 4 bases and the J gene lost 5 bases, with 18 bases spanning the gap. The CDR3 spans 15 residues. Per the germline V gene, CDR1 is SNHLY and CDR2 is FYNNEI. The CDR3 bases are TGTGCCAGCAGTGCTGCGCAGGGTTCGAATCACGAGCAGTACTTC. Residues: CASSAAQGSNHEQYF.

This clone was seen a few times. J is TRBJ1-3 and V is TRBV5-5; TRBD1 agrees at 8 bases. The CDR3 runs 16 residues. The V gene end was trimmed by 4 bases and the J gene end by 1 base; junction bases not matched to a gene: 7. CDR1 and CDR2 from the germline V gene are SGHKS and YYEKEE (reference sequence). The CDR3 here is CASSLGQGRSGNTIYF. CDR3 sequence (DNA): TGTGCCAGCAGCCTCGGACAGGGTAGGTCTGGAAACACCATATATTTT.

The J gene is TRBJ1-2, the V gene TRBV7-9; 8 positions match TRBD1. CDR1 is SEHNR and CDR2 is FQNEAQ in the germline V gene (reference sequence). V gave up 4 bases and J gave up 4 bases; unmatched junction bases: 11. The CDR3 extends over 16 amino acids. This CDR3 is CASSSKGQGVFYGYTF. CDR3 nucleotides: TGTGCCAGCAGCTCGAAAGGACAGGGAGTGTTCTATGGCTACACCTTC.

As concerns this clone: The junction shows a germline mismatch at one end, possibly a read error. The J gene is TRBJ2-7, the V gene TRBV7-7; D is perhaps TRBD2 (5 bases). Germline V gene lookup returns CDR1 SSHAT and CDR2 FNYEAQ (reference sequence). The CDR3 runs to 13 residues. The CDR3 sequence: CASSAGVSYEQYF. For the CDR3, the DNA is TGTGCTAGCAGCGCCGGGGTCTCCTACGAGCAGTACTTC.

This CDR3 is CASSPNPQMNTEAFF. The CDR3 DNA sequence: TGTGCCAGCAGCCCCAACCCCCAGATGAACACTGAAGCTTTCTTT. The gene calls are TRBV13 and TRBJ1-1; D is uncertain. The CDR3 loop spans 15 amino acids. V was cut by 5 bases and J by 0 bases, with 13 bases left in between. Germline V gene sequence: CDR1 PRHDT, CDR2 FYEKMQ (reference sequence).

This clone was seen only a few times. The chain uses TRBV6-6 and TRBJ1-1; possible D gene TRBD1, 5 bases. The CDR3 length is 15 residues. Germline CDR1 and CDR2: MNHNY and SVGAGI (reference sequence). Trimming removed 3 bases from V and 7 bases from J, with 18 bases in between. DNA of the CDR3: TGTGCCAGCAGTTATTCAGGGCCGCTTTGGAATGAAGCTTTCTTT. Amino acids: CASSYSGPLWNEAFF.

This rearrangement joins TRBV6-5 to TRBJ1-2; no clear D. V lost 0 bases and J lost 2, with 7 bases in between. The length of the CDR3 is 14 residues. Germline assignment: CDR1 MNHEY and CDR2 SVGAGI. The CDR3 sequence is CASSYSVGNYGYTF. In DNA form, the CDR3 reads TGTGCCAGCAGTTACTCGGTCGGGAACTATGGCTACACCTTC.

CDR3 DNA sequence: TGCAGCGTCTCAGTGGCGGGCACTGAAGCTTTCTTT. As protein: CSVSVAGTEAFF. V and J are TRBV29-1 and TRBJ1-1, with D unresolved. CDR3 length: 12 amino acids. The germline V and J ends were trimmed by 6 bases and 4 bases, with 12 bases remaining between them. The germline V gene encodes CDR1 SQVTM and CDR2 ANQGSEA.

The chain links TRBV4-1 to TRBJ1-1; D unclear. V was cut by 0 bases and J by 4 bases, with 12 bases left in between. CDR3 length equals 15 residues. Per the germline V gene, CDR1 is MGHRA and CDR2 is YSYEKL. Written as DNA, the CDR3 is TGCGCCAGCAGCCAAGAATTGAGGGTAAGCACTGAAGCTTTCTTT. It yields the protein CASSQELRVSTEAFF.

The V call is TRBV11-2, the J call TRBJ2-7, with 9 bases lining up with TRBD2. Germline CDR1 SGHAT, CDR2 FQNNGV. The length of the CDR3 is 15 residues. V was pared by 5 bases and J by 6 bases, with 11 bases of the junction left unmatched. The CDR3 sequence is CASSPRGAGGTEQYF. DNA of the CDR3: TGTGCCAGCAGCCCAAGGGGAGCGGGGGGTACCGAGCAGTACTTC.

The chain uses TRBV14 and TRBJ1-3; D is ambiguous. Between the trimmed V and J ends, which lost 1 base and 3 bases, there was a span of 13 bases. The CDR3 contains 16 residues. Looked up from germline, CDR1 is SGHDN and CDR2 is FVKESK. CDR3 in amino acids: CASSQVEVGGGNTIYF. The CDR3 DNA reads as TGTGCCAGCAGCCAAGTGGAGGTGGGAGGTGGAAACACCATATATTTT.

The chain carries TRBV6-1 and TRBJ1-4; D uncertain. The germline V and J ends were trimmed by 3 bases and 5 bases, with 13 bases remaining between them. Germline V gene sequence: CDR1 MNHNS, CDR2 SASEGT. The CDR3 runs 15 residues. CDR3 sequence reads: CASSEVNSNNEKLFF. CDR3 sequence (DNA): TGTGCCAGCAGTGAGGTCAACTCTAACAATGAAAAACTGTTTTTT.

This chain connects TRBV29-1 to TRBJ2-2, with a tentative D call TRBD2 (5 bases). The length of the CDR3 is 12 residues. Trimming stripped 5 bases from V and 6 bases from J, with 10 bases between. Germline CDR1 reads SQVTM; CDR2 reads ANQGSEA. The CDR3 DNA follows: TGCAGCGTTTATAGCGAGGCCGGGGAGCTGTTTTTT. Its translation: CSVYSEAGELFF.

The CDR3 region is CASSLADSSYGYTF. CDR3 nucleotide sequence: TGTGCCAGCAGCTTAGCGGACAGCTCCTATGGCTACACCTTC. The rearrangement uses TRBV11-2 and TRBJ1-2, with a tentative D call TRBD1 (6 bases). CDR1 is SGHAT and CDR2 is FQNNGV in the germline V gene. V gave up 1 base and J gave up 4 bases, with 10 bases separating them. This CDR3 spans 14 amino acids.

The CDR3, as DNA: TGCAGTGCTAGTGGGGACAGTTCTCATGGCTACACCTTC. Translation: CSASGDSSHGYTF. The chain uses TRBV20-1 and TRBJ1-2, with 7 nucleotides matching TRBD1. This CDR3 is 13 amino acids long. V gave up 3 bases and J gave up 6 bases; unmatched junction bases: 7. Germline V gene sequence: CDR1 DFQATT, CDR2 SNEGSKA (reference sequence).

The chain couples TRBV7-9 to TRBJ2-6, with 9 bases lining up with TRBD2. The trim removed 2 bases at V and 2 bases at J, leaving 10 bases unmatched. CDR3 length: 19 amino acids. Germline V gene data show CDR1 as SEHNR and CDR2 as FQNEAQ (reference sequence). CDR3 residues: CASSLPGLAGPTGANVLTF. CDR3 bases: TGTGCCAGCAGCTTACCGGGTCTAGCGGGACCCACTGGGGCCAACGTCCTGACTTTC.

This sequence joins TRBV27 and TRBJ2-7; the match to TRBD2 covers 8 bases. Germline loops: CDR1 MNHEY, CDR2 SMNVEV (reference sequence). Germline trimming cut 5 bases from V and 1 base from J; bases unmatched to any gene: 10. The CDR3 length is 16 residues. The CDR3 loop is CASSPSQGLESYEQYF. CDR3 DNA: TGTGCCAGCAGTCCCTCCCAGGGACTAGAGTCCTACGAGCAGTACTTC.

CDR3 sequence: CASSFQGWDSPLHF. The DNA for the CDR3 is TGTGCCAGCAGCTTCCAGGGGTGGGATTCACCCCTCCACTTT. The rearrangement joins TRBV25-1 to TRBJ1-6; TRBD1 might be the D (6 bases). Trimming removed 6 bases from V and 8 bases from J, with 14 bases in between. The length of the CDR3 is 14 residues. Germline-derived CDR1 and CDR2 are MGHDK and SYGVNS.

The chain joins TRBV5-1 to TRBJ2-7, with D perhaps TRBD1 (6 bases). CDR1 is SGHRS, CDR2 YFSETQ, per germline. The CDR3 contains 18 residues. Trimming pared 2 bases from V and 5 bases from J, leaving 26 bases between. CDR3 coding DNA: TGCGCCAGCAGCTTCCGAGCGACTCAGGGGTTATCTCCCCACGAGCAGTACTTC. Translating it yields CASSFRATQGLSPHEQYF.

The J gene is TRBJ1-1, the V gene TRBV5-1; 11 nucleotides line up with TRBD1. There are 17 residues in the CDR3. The trim removed 4 bases at V and 0 bases at J, leaving 8 bases unmatched. Germline assignment: CDR1 SGHRS and CDR2 YFSETQ. CDR3 sequence reads: CASSRSGQGVLNTEAFF. CDR3 nucleotides: TGCGCCAGCAGCCGGTCGGGACAGGGGGTATTGAACACTGAAGCTTTCTTT. Full variable domain (rest looked up from reference TRBV5-1 and TRBJ1-1): KAGVTQTPRYLIKTRGQQVTLSCSPISGHRSVSWYQQTPGQGLQFLFEYFSETQRNKGNFPGRFSGRQFSNSRSEMNVSTLELGDSALYLCASSRSGQGVLNTEAFFGQGTRLTVV.